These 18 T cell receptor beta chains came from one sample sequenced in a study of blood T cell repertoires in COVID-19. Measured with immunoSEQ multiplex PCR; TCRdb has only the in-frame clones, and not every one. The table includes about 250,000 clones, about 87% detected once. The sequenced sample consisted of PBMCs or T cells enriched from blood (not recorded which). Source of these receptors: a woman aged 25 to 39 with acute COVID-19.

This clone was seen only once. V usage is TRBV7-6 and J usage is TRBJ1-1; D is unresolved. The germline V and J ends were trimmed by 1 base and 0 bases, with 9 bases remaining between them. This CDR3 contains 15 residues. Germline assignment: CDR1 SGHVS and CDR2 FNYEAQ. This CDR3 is CASSLDNYMNTEAFF. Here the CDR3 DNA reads TGTGCCAGCAGCTTAGATAACTACATGAACACTGAAGCTTTCTTT.

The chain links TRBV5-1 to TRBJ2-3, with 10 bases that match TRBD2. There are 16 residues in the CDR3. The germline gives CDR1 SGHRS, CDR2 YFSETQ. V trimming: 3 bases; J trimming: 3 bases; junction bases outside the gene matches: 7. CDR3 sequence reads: CASSSGTSGVTDTQYF. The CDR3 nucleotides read TGCGCCAGCAGCTCAGGAACTAGCGGGGTTACAGATACGCAGTATTTT.

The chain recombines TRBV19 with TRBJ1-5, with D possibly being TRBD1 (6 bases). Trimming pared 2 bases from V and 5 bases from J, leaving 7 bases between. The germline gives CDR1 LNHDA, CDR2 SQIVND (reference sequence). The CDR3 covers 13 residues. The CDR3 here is CASSIKGDQPQHF. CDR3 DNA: TGTGCCAGTAGTATAAAGGGGGATCAGCCCCAGCATTTT.

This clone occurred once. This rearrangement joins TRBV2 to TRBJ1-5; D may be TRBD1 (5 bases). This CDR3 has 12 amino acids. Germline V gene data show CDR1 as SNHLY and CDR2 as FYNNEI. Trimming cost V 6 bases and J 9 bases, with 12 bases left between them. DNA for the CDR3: TGTGCCAGCAGCCTCGGGGGTTGGCCCCAGCATTTT. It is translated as CASSLGGWPQHF.

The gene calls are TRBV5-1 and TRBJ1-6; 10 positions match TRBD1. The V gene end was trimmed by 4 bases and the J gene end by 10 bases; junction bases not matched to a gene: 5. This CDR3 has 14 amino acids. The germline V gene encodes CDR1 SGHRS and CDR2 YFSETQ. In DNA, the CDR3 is TGCGCCAGCAGCACCGGGACAGGGGTCTCACCCCTCCACTTT. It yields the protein CASSTGTGVSPLHF.

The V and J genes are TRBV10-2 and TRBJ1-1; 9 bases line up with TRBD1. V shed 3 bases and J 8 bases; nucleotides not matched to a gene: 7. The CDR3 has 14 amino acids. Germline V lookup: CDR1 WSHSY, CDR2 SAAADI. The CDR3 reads CASSEPGTGKEAFF. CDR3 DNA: TGCGCCAGCAGTGAACCCGGGACAGGGAAAGAAGCTTTCTTT.

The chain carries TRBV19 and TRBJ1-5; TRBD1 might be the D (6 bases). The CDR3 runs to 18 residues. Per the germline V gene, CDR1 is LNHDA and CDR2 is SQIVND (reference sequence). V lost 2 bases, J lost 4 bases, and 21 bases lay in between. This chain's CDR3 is CASSIIPLGQSSNQPQHF. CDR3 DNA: TGTGCCAGTAGTATAATACCCCTAGGACAGAGCTCTAATCAGCCCCAGCATTTT.

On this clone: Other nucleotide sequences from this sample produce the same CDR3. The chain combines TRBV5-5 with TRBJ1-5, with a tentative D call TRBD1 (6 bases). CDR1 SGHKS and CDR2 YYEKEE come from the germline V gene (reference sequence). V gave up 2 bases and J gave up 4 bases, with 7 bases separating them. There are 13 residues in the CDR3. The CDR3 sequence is CASSLQGNQPQHF. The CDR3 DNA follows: TGTGCCAGCAGCTTACAGGGAAATCAGCCCCAGCATTTT.

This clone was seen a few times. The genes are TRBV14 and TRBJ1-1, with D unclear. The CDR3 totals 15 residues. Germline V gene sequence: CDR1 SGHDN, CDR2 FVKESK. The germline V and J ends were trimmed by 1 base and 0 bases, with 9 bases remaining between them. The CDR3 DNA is TGTGCCAGCAGCCAAGGTCCGAGGTTGAACACTGAAGCTTTCTTT. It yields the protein CASSQGPRLNTEAFF.

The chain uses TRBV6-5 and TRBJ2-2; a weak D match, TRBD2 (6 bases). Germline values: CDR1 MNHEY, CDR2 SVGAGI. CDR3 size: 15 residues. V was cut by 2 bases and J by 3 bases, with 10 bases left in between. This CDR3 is CASSYASGDTGELFF. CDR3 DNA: TGTGCCAGCAGTTACGCTTCGGGAGACACCGGGGAGCTGTTTTTT.

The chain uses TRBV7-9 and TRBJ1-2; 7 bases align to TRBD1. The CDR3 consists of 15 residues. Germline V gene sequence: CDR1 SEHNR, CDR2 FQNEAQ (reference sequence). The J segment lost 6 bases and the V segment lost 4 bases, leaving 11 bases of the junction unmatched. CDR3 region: CASSWGETGFDGYTF. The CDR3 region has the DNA TGTGCCAGCAGCTGGGGAGAGACAGGGTTTGATGGCTACACCTTC. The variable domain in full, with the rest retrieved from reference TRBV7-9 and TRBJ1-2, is DTGVSQNPRHKITKRGQNVTFRCDPISEHNRLYWYRQTLGQGPEFLTYFQNEAQLEKSRLLSDRFSAERPKGSFSTLEIQRTEQGDSAMYLCASSWGETGFDGYTFGSGTRLTVV.

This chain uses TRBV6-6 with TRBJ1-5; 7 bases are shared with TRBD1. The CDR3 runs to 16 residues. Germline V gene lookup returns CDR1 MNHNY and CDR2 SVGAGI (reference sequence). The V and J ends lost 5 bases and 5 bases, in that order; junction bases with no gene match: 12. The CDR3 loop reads CASSRQGGESDQPQHF. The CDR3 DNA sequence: TGTGCCAGCAGTAGACAGGGAGGAGAGTCGGATCAGCCCCAGCATTTT.

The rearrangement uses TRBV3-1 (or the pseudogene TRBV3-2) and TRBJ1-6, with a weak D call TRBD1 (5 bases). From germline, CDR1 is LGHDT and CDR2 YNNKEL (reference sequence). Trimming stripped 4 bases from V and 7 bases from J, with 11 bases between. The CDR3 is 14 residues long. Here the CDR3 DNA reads TGTGCCAGCAGCCCCGGCAGGGAAAATTCACCCCTCCACTTT. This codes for CASSPGRENSPLHF.

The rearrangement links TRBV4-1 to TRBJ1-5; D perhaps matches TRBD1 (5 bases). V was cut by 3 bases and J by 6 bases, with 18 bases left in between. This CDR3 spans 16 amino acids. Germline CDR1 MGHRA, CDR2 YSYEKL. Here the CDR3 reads CASSQQGQGLPQPQHF. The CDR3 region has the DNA TGCGCCAGCAGCCAGCAGGGCCAGGGCCTGCCTCAGCCCCAGCATTTT.

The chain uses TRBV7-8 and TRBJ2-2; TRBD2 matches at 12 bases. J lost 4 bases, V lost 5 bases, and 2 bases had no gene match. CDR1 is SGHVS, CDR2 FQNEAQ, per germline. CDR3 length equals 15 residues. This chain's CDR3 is CASSRGLAGTGELFF. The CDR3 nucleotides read TGTGCCAGCAGCCGGGGACTAGCGGGCACCGGGGAGCTGTTTTTT.

The CDR3 loop is CASSQESSGYGYTF. The CDR3 coding sequence is TGTGCCAGCAGCCAAGAGAGTTCAGGCTATGGCTACACCTTC. V usage is TRBV4-2 and J usage is TRBJ1-2, with no clear D. V dropped 0 bases and J dropped 4 bases, with 9 bases sitting between them. The CDR3 runs to 14 residues. Germline loops: CDR1 LGHNA, CDR2 YNFKEQ.

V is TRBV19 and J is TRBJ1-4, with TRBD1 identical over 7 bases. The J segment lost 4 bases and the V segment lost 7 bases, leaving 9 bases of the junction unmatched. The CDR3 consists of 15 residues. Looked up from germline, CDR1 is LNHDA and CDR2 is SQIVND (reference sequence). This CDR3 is CASNVGTEHNEKLFF. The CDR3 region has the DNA TGTGCCAGTAATGTGGGGACAGAACATAATGAAAAACTGTTTTTT. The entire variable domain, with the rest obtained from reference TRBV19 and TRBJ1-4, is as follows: DGGITQSPKYLFRKEGQNVTLSCEQNLNHDAMYWYRQDPGQGLRLIYYSQIVNDFQKGDIAEGYSVSREKKESFPLTVTSAQKNPTAFYLCASNVGTEHNEKLFFGSGTQLSVL.

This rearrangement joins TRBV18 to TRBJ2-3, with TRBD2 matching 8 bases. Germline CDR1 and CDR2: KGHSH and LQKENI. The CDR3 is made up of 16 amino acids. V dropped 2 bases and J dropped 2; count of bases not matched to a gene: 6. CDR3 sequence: CASSPSSGGLTDTQYF. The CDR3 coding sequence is TGTGCCAGCTCACCATCGAGCGGGGGCCTCACAGATACGCAGTATTTT.